The subject of this entry is one T cell receptor (beta chain). Its target is not known. The data were taken from a study of shared clonotypes between healthy human individuals. Study details: Per donor, CD8 memory used one plate, CD8 naive used two, CD4 memory used three and CD4 naive used three.

Study-wide findings and caveats: Clonotype sharing across several donors was observed for 4.5% to 6.5% of naive CD4 clonotypes.

Germline CDR1 is LNHDA and CDR2 is SQIVND (reference sequence). Trimming pared 6 bases from V and 7 bases from J, leaving 13 bases between. This CDR3 comprises 13 residues. Original processing methods: Sequence data from immunoSEQ were junction-only and lacked quality scores; consequently, filtering differed. TCRdb keeps only in-frame clones here, not all; method: immunoSEQ multiplex PCR. From that table come the V and J calls and clone size; the DNA was used to work out D and trimming. There are millions of clones in the sample; about 95% occur only once, and 0.13% lies in the top ten. The rearrangement joins TRBV19 to TRBJ2-1, with D uncertain. Sequences were obtained from naive CD4+ T cells sorted from blood. Subset in this sample: CD45RA+ positively selected. The sequence came from a man between 18 and 35 years old in good health. The chain's CDR3 is CASSGRVGNEQFF. The DNA of the CDR3 is TGTGCCAGTAGCGGCCGTGTGGGTAATGAGCAGTTCTTC.